A selection of T cell receptor beta chains follows, all from one sample in a study of liver allograft versus peripheral blood T cells. TCRdb called the reads again in MiXCR, with one record for every CDR3 protein. The data show roughly 4,000 distinct CDR3 sequences, about a sixth seen once. These receptors all come from a human patient who had a liver transplant. The graft donor may be the source of some T cells. Both conserved end residues are part of each CDR3. The order of the fields is D gene, V gene, clone size, J gene, CDR3 protein, CDR3 DNA. D genes are given only for firm matches. A clone size is listed for some rows: how often the clone was seen (once, few, many), or a class if it is expanded.

.	TRBV27	large	TRBJ1-6	CASSLQAWNSPLHF	TGTGCCAGCAGTTTACAGGCTTGGAATTCACCCCTCCACTTT
.	TRBV24-1	many	TRBJ2-7	CATSDLESHEQYF	TGTGCCACCAGTGATTTGGAGAGTCACGAGCAGTACTTC
.	TRBV6-2/TRBV6-3	few	TRBJ1-2	CASSYPDDGYTF	TGTGCCAGCAGTTACCCGGACGATGGCTACACCTTC
.	TRBV11-2	few	TRBJ2-6	CASSLDDPGANVLTF	TGTGCCAGCAGCTTAGATGACCCTGGGGCCAACGTCCTGACTTTC
TRBD2	TRBV11-2	.	TRBJ2-3	CASSLGSGGATDTQYF	TGTGCCAGCAGCTTGGGTAGCGGGGGGGCCACAGATACGCAGTATTTT
.	TRBV20-1	.	TRBJ1-1	CSASQGESTEAFF	TGCAGTGCTTCACAGGGCGAGAGCACTGAAGCTTTCTTT
TRBD1	TRBV15	medium-sized	TRBJ2-7	CATSRSRTGQDEQYF	TGTGCCACCAGCAGATCCAGGACAGGGCAGGACGAGCAGTACTTC
.	TRBV19	.	TRBJ2-7	CASSTAMSTYEQYF	TGTGCCAGTAGTACCGCGATGTCGACCTACGAGCAGTACTTC
.	TRBV20-1	few	TRBJ2-3	CSARGPGRPVPDTQYF	TGCAGTGCTAGGGGCCCGGGACGCCCTGTCCCAGATACGCAGTATTTT
.	TRBV6-5	many	TRBJ2-3	CASSYPVEVGFTDTQYF	TGTGCCAGCAGTTACCCGGTGGAAGTGGGTTTCACAGATACGCAGTATTTT
TRBD1	TRBV7-9	large	TRBJ2-1	CASSLAPGQGVNEQFF	TGTGCCAGCAGCTTAGCACCGGGACAGGGGGTTAATGAGCAGTTCTTC
TRBD2	TRBV28	medium-sized	TRBJ2-7	CASSLGLAGYEQYF	TGTGCCAGCAGTTTAGGACTAGCGGGCTACGAGCAGTACTTC
.	TRBV28	medium-sized	TRBJ2-3	CASSLWDKSTDTQYF	TGTGCCAGCAGCCTCTGGGACAAGAGCACAGATACGCAGTATTTT
.	TRBV19	medium-sized	TRBJ2-1	CASSIGSSSYNEQFF	TGTGCCAGTAGTATAGGCTCGAGCTCCTACAATGAGCAGTTCTTC
.	TRBV18	.	TRBJ1-2	CASSPPGGSYGYTF	TGTGCCAGCTCACCACCGGGGGGTTCCTATGGCTACACCTTC
.	TRBV19	medium-sized	TRBJ1-6	CASSIDQSPYSPLHF	TGTGCCAGTAGTATAGATCAATCGCCCTATTCACCCCTCCACTTT
.	TRBV3-1	few	TRBJ1-6	CASSQGSNSPLHF	TGTGCCAGCAGCCAGGGCAGCAATTCACCCCTCCACTTT
.	TRBV27	medium-sized	TRBJ2-7	CASSFQSGRVSLKQYF	TGTGCCAGCAGTTTCCAATCCGGAAGGGTGTCACTTAAACAGTACTTC
.	TRBV7-9	large	TRBJ1-2	CASSLVGFYGYTF	TGTGCCAGCAGCTTAGTTGGGTTCTATGGCTACACCTTC
.	TRBV24-1	medium-sized	TRBJ2-1	CATSDFSAGQGSYNEQFF	TGTGCCACCAGTGATTTTTCGGCCGGGCAGGGGTCCTACAATGAGCAGTTCTTC
TRBD2	TRBV20-1	medium-sized	TRBJ2-1	CSALTSGGSYEQFF	TGCAGCGCCTTGACTAGCGGGGGTAGCTATGAGCAGTTCTTC
TRBD1	TRBV19	many	TRBJ2-1	CASSSTGDESYNEQFF	TGTGCCAGTAGTTCTACAGGGGACGAGTCCTACAATGAGCAGTTCTTC
.	TRBV27	few	TRBJ1-5	CASSLTVYSNQPQHF	TGTGCCAGCAGTTTGACAGTTTATAGCAATCAGCCCCAGCATTTT
TRBD1	TRBV6-5	medium-sized	TRBJ2-7	CASSYLTGIPPYEQYF	TGTGCCAGCAGTTACCTGACAGGGATCCCACCCTACGAGCAGTACTTC
.	TRBV20-1	many	TRBJ2-7	CSARVKGQSSYEQYF	TGCAGTGCTAGAGTTAAGGGCCAAAGCTCCTACGAGCAGTACTTC
TRBD1	TRBV6-5	medium-sized	TRBJ1-2	CASSSTTGANYGYTF	TGTGCCAGCAGTTCGACGACAGGGGCTAACTATGGCTACACCTTC
TRBD1	TRBV11-1	medium-sized	TRBJ2-7	CASSGGWSGTGNSYEQYF	TGTGCCAGCAGCGGAGGATGGTCCGGGACAGGGAACTCCTACGAGCAGTACTTC
TRBD1	TRBV3-1	few	TRBJ2-1	CASSLLGTGNYNEQFF	TGTGCCAGCAGCCTATTAGGGACAGGGAATTACAATGAGCAGTTCTTC
.	TRBV10-1	medium-sized	TRBJ2-7	CASSDSSYEQYF	TGCGCCAGCTCGGACAGCTCCTACGAGCAGTACTTC
.	TRBV7-2	.	TRBJ2-1	CASSLSLRGDKFF	TGTGCCAGCAGTCTTAGTCTTCGGGGTGACAAGTTCTTC
.	TRBV2	.	TRBJ1-2	CASRGQIYGYTF	TGTGCCAGCAGAGGACAGATCTATGGCTACACCTTC
TRBD1	TRBV15	medium-sized	TRBJ1-2	CATSRSRDRNYGYTF	TGTGCCACCAGCAGGTCCCGGGACAGGAACTATGGCTACACCTTC
.	TRBV24-1	medium-sized	TRBJ1-5	CATSVGGYQPQHF	TGTGCCACCAGTGTTGGGGGTTATCAGCCCCAGCATTTT
TRBD1	TRBV28	large	TRBJ1-4	CASSPLGQGGWEKLFF	TGTGCCAGCAGTCCCCTCGGACAGGGGGGTTGGGAAAAACTGTTTTTT
TRBD1	TRBV7-9	medium-sized	TRBJ1-6	CASSFGTGISPLHF	TGTGCCAGCAGCTTTGGGACAGGGATTTCACCCCTCCACTTT
.	TRBV7-9	few	TRBJ2-1	CASSLTPVEFF	TGTGCCAGCAGCCTTACCCCGGTGGAGTTCTTC
.	TRBV15	.	TRBJ1-1	CATSKAGRYNEAFF	TGTGCCACCAGCAAAGCGGGCCGATATAATGAAGCTTTCTTT
.	TRBV5-4	few	TRBJ2-7	CASSLWGPGHEQYF	TGTGCCAGCAGCTTGTGGGGGCCGGGCCACGAGCAGTACTTC
TRBD2	TRBV13	medium-sized	TRBJ2-2	CASSLGPSSGGLYGELFF	TGTGCCAGCAGCTTAGGCCCTTCTAGCGGGGGCCTATATGGGGAGCTGTTTTTT
TRBD1	TRBV28	medium-sized	TRBJ2-4	CASRGTGRKLTQYF	TGTGCCAGCAGGGGGACAGGTCGAAAACTGACTCAGTACTTC
.	TRBV23-1	few	TRBJ2-3	CASSLLEGGITDTQYF	TGCGCCAGCAGCCTCCTGGAGGGGGGAATCACAGATACGCAGTATTTT
.	TRBV11-1	many	TRBJ2-1	CASSLGPNNEQFF	TGTGCCAGCAGCTTGGGGCCGAACAATGAGCAGTTCTTC
.	TRBV9	.	TRBJ2-1	CASSVGEEPPLGEQFF	TGTGCCAGCAGCGTAGGAGAAGAGCCCCCCTTAGGTGAGCAGTTCTTC
.	TRBV29-1	medium-sized	TRBJ2-2	CSVVVGTGELFF	TGCAGCGTTGTAGTGGGCACCGGGGAGCTGTTTTTT
.	TRBV29-1	medium-sized	TRBJ2-7	CSAELAGKGYEQYF	TGCAGCGCCGAACTGGCAGGGAAAGGTTACGAGCAGTACTTC
.	TRBV27	medium-sized	TRBJ2-5	CASSPFRVVQETQYF	TGTGCCAGCAGCCCCTTTAGGGTAGTCCAAGAGACCCAGTACTTC
.	TRBV10-3	medium-sized	TRBJ2-1	CAISPGSSYNEQFF	TGTGCCATCAGCCCGGGTAGCTCCTACAATGAGCAGTTCTTC
.	TRBV3-1	.	TRBJ1-1	CASSQGIEGGSEAFF	TGTGCCAGCAGCCAAGGAATAGAGGGGGGCTCTGAAGCTTTCTTT
TRBD1	TRBV12-3/TRBV12-4	medium-sized	TRBJ1-4	CASSLPETGGRGEKLFF	TGTGCCAGCAGCCTACCCGAGACAGGGGGCCGAGGTGAAAAACTGTTTTTT
.	TRBV28	.	TRBJ2-3	CASSSRQKRTDTQYF	TGTGCCAGCAGTTCTCGACAGAAACGCACAGATACGCAGTATTTT
TRBD1	TRBV12-3/TRBV12-4	.	TRBJ1-2	CASSTDRGDYGYTF	TGTGCCAGCAGTACAGACAGGGGCGACTATGGCTACACCTTC
.	TRBV20-1	medium-sized	TRBJ1-6	CSATHPGTTNSPLHF	TGCAGTGCTACCCACCCCGGGACAACCAATTCACCCCTCCACTTT
.	TRBV19	large	TRBJ2-1	CASSIDGASYYNEQFF	TGTGCCAGTAGTATAGACGGGGCCTCATACTACAATGAGCAGTTCTTC
TRBD2	TRBV24-1	medium-sized	TRBJ2-1	CATGLAGANEQFF	TGTGCCACAGGACTAGCGGGGGCCAATGAGCAGTTCTTC